The T cell receptor (beta chain) described here comes from a study of blood T cells in healthy people across ages. Broader study findings: When one million T cells were used, diversity estimates were thought to be underestimates.

Peripheral blood from each donor was collected in a volume of 9.5 to 10 milliliters. The use of a sample-barcoded 5' primer and a J-beta primer mix characterized a second PCR of roughly 6 to 11 cycles. Carrying 12 random nucleotides, a template-switch adaptor labeled each individual cDNA molecule. TCRdb re-called the 5' RACE reads through MiXCR, storing one row per CDR3 protein. The sample contains 650,000 to 900,000 distinct CDR3 sequences, approximately 65% of which appear only once. The count of this clonotype is one. The antigen remains undetermined. The junction departs from the called germline gene at one end, perhaps through a read error. CDR1 is SEHNR, CDR2 FQNEAQ, per germline (reference sequence). This CDR3 spans 15 amino acids.

This sequence was found in a man aged 25-40 years in good health. The gene calls are TRBV7-9 and TRBJ2-7; D might be TRBD1 (6 bases). The specimen sequenced was blood. CDR3 DNA: TGTGCCAGCAGCTTGGGGGCGGCCGTTCTCCAGGGGCAGAACTTC. This translates into CASSLGAAVLQGQNF. The full variable domain, its missing parts supplied by reference TRBV7-9 and TRBJ2-7, is DTGVSQNPRHKITKRGQNVTFRCDPISEHNRLYWYRQTLGQGPEFLTYFQNEAQLEKSRLLSDRFSAERPKGSFSTLEIQRTEQGDSAMYLCASSLGAAVLQGQNFGPGTRLTVT.